The 18 T cell receptor beta chains presented below share a single source sample, sequenced in a study of cytomegalovirus exposure and HLA in healthy donors (dated by TCRdb to 2016 to 2017). The library came from the immunoSEQ multiplex PCR assay. This is the immuneACCESS table as TCRdb keeps it, with only in-frame sequences that have V and J called. A part of the clones is gone; compared with another copy, unresolved V genes explain less than half, and the rest is unexplained. This sample holds 160,000 or so clones; around nine tenths were observed only once. Roughly 1.3% of the sample is taken by the ten largest. Sequencing was carried out using PBMCs. The receptors stem from a woman in her twenties or thirties in good health and CMV-seronegative.

The V call is TRBV7-9, the J call TRBJ2-3; a possible D gene is TRBD2 (6 bases). Trimming cost V 4 bases and J 11 bases, with 13 bases left between them. Per the germline V gene, CDR1 is SEHNR and CDR2 is FQNEAQ (reference sequence). The CDR3 runs 12 residues. Written as DNA, the CDR3 is TGTGCCAGCAGCTCCGGACTACTTAAGCAGTATTTT. Translating gives CASSSGLLKQYF.

The chain carries TRBV15 and TRBJ1-4; perhaps TRBD1 as D (5 bases). Germline V gene lookup returns CDR1 LNHNV and CDR2 YYDKDF (reference sequence). V lost 6 bases and J lost 3, with 8 bases in between. There are 13 residues in the CDR3. CDR3 coding DNA: TGTGCCACCAGAGGGGACTCTAATGAAAAACTGTTTTTT. This sequence encodes CATRGDSNEKLFF.

V usage is TRBV27 and J usage is TRBJ2-2, with D maybe TRBD1 (5 bases). Deletions cut 0 bases from V and 5 bases from J, with 22 bases between. CDR1 is MNHEY, CDR2 SMNVEV, per germline (reference sequence). The CDR3 sequence is 19 residues long. CDR3 bases: TGTGCCAGCAGTTTATCCCTATTGGTGGCCCTAGGGGATACCGGGGAGCTGTTTTTT. It specifies CASSLSLLVALGDTGELFF.

The chain uses TRBV5-1 and TRBJ2-3, with 7 bases matching TRBD2. V dropped 5 bases and J dropped 1; count of bases not matched to a gene: 7. Germline V CDR1 and CDR2: SGHRS, YFSETQ. This CDR3 is built from 15 residues. The CDR3 loop is CASSLRDYGTDTQYF. For the CDR3, the DNA is TGCGCCAGCAGTCTGAGGGACTACGGCACAGATACGCAGTATTTT.

The rearrangement joins TRBV10-3 to TRBJ2-7, with a tentative D call TRBD1 (6 bases). The CDR3 is made up of 14 amino acids. The germline CDR1 and CDR2 sequences are ENHRY and SYGVKD. V was clipped by 6 bases and J by 0 bases, with 12 bases between them. For the CDR3, the DNA is TGTGCCATCAGGAGGACAGAGAGCTCCTACGAGCAGTACTTC. It translates to CAIRRTESSYEQYF.

The chain joins TRBV4-1 to TRBJ1-4; no reliable D call. In germline, CDR1 is MGHRA, CDR2 YSYEKL. The V end lost 2 bases, the J end lost 8 bases, and 9 bases lay between the germline ends. The CDR3 totals 13 residues. CDR3 protein: CASSQTVLEKLFF. The CDR3 DNA follows: TGCGCCAGCAGCCAAACTGTCTTAGAAAAACTGTTTTTT.

The chain uses TRBV29-1 and TRBJ1-1, with D unclear. V shed 4 bases and J shed 5 bases, with 5 bases lying between them. Germline V lookup: CDR1 SQVTM, CDR2 ANQGSEA. The CDR3 extends over 10 amino acids. CDR3 residues: CSVVITEAFF. The CDR3 bases are TGCAGCGTTGTAATTACTGAAGCTTTCTTT.

The chain has TRBV6-5 and TRBJ1-3; D is ambiguous. Trimming pared 4 bases from V and 2 bases from J, leaving 12 bases between. The CDR3 spans 15 residues. Germline CDR1 and CDR2: MNHEY and SVGAGI. The CDR3 DNA follows: TGTGCCAGCAGTTCCGGACTCCCCCCTGGAAACACCATATATTTT. The encoded protein is CASSSGLPPGNTIYF.

The V call is TRBV4-1, the J call TRBJ1-6, with 7 positions matching TRBD1. With 0 bases clipped from V and 4 bases from J, the junction kept 6 bases outside the gene matches. The CDR3 spans 17 residues. From germline, CDR1 is MGHRA and CDR2 YSYEKL. The CDR3 coding sequence is TGCGCCAGCAGCCAAGACCCCGGGACAGTTTATAATTCACCCCTCCACTTT. Residues: CASSQDPGTVYNSPLHF.

This clone occurred once. The J gene is TRBJ2-1, the V gene TRBV7-2, with D perhaps matching TRBD1 (6 bases). Germline assignment: CDR1 SGHTA and CDR2 FQGNSA. The CDR3 consists of 16 residues. Deletions cut 3 bases from V and 1 base from J, with 13 bases between. The DNA of the CDR3 is TGTGCCAGCAGCTTGGCGACAGGCTTGTCCTACAATGAGCAGTTCTTC. It is translated as CASSLATGLSYNEQFF.

The genes are TRBV19 and TRBJ1-1; possibly TRBD1 for D (6 bases). The germline V and J ends were trimmed by 5 bases and 5 bases, with 15 bases remaining between them. The germline V gene encodes CDR1 LNHDA and CDR2 SQIVND (reference sequence). The CDR3 is 14 amino acids. The CDR3 sequence is CASSPEGGWTEAFF. Here the CDR3 DNA reads TGTGCCAGTAGTCCCGAGGGGGGGTGGACTGAAGCTTTCTTT.

V is TRBV9 and J is TRBJ2-2, with no clear D. Per the germline V gene, CDR1 is SGDLS and CDR2 is YYNGEE. The CDR3 is 14 residues long. V dropped 6 bases and J dropped 6 bases, with 15 bases sitting between them. CDR3 nucleotide sequence: TGTGCCAGCAAAGCCACCGATTATGCCGGGGAGCTGTTTTTT. This gives the protein CASKATDYAGELFF.

The V gene is TRBV4-1, the J gene TRBJ1-1; D might be TRBD1 (6 bases). The germline V gene has CDR1 MGHRA and CDR2 YSYEKL. V dropped 5 bases and J dropped 5 bases, with 24 bases sitting between them. The CDR3 contains 17 residues. This CDR3 is CASSIKSQTGPGTEAFF. CDR3 DNA: TGCGCCAGCAGCATAAAAAGTCAGACAGGCCCTGGAACTGAAGCTTTCTTT.

This rearrangement joins TRBV7-9 to TRBJ2-1; 13 bases match TRBD2. This CDR3 comprises 19 residues. Germline V gene lookup returns CDR1 SEHNR and CDR2 FQNEAQ (reference sequence). V was clipped by 0 bases and J by 0 bases; unmatched bases: 5. CDR3 loop: CASSLARGTSGVSYNEQFF. The CDR3 nucleotides read TGTGCCAGCAGCTTAGCTAGGGGGACTAGCGGGGTCTCCTACAATGAGCAGTTCTTC.

By sample fraction, this clone is medium-sized (0.01 to 0.1%). The gene calls are TRBV6-1 and TRBJ1-4, with D tentatively TRBD1 (5 bases). The V gene lost 6 bases and the J gene lost 5 bases, with 10 bases spanning the gap. CDR1 is MNHNS, CDR2 SASEGT, per germline. The CDR3 loop spans 13 amino acids. CDR3 sequence (DNA): TGTGCCAGCAGGGACAAGGAAAATGAAAAACTGTTTTTT. This gives the protein CASRDKENEKLFF.

This clone was seen only once. The chain employs TRBV27 and TRBJ1-5, with 12 bases lining up with TRBD1. The CDR3 consists of 19 residues. J lost 2 bases, V lost 4 bases, and 12 bases had no gene match. Germline V gives CDR1 MNHEY, CDR2 SMNVEV (reference sequence). CDR3 coding DNA: TGTGCCAGCAGTTCTAAGCCGGGACAGGGGGCGAGTGGCAATCAGCCCCAGCATTTT. Its protein product is CASSSKPGQGASGNQPQHF.

This chain links TRBV6-4 with TRBJ2-1, with 12 nucleotides matching TRBD2. CDR1 is MRHNA, CDR2 SNTAGT, per germline. The CDR3 sequence is 15 residues long. The junction had 5 bases not matched to a gene; V was cut back by 5 bases and J by 6 bases. The chain's CDR3 is CASSPSSGGVNEQFF. CDR3 nucleotide sequence: TGTGCCAGCAGTCCTTCTAGCGGGGGGGTCAATGAGCAGTTCTTC.

The chain has TRBV7-6 and TRBJ2-2, with TRBD2 matching over 16 bases. V gave up 5 bases and J gave up 6 bases; unmatched junction bases: 6. CDR3 length: 17 amino acids. In germline, CDR1 is SGHVS, CDR2 FNYEAQ. CDR3 protein: CASSRGTSGGAPGELFF. Here the CDR3 DNA reads TGTGCCAGCAGCCGCGGGACTAGCGGGGGGGCCCCCGGGGAGCTGTTTTTT.